This TCR beta chain is from a study of spatial heterogeneity in lung cancer. Across the study: On average, each unique TCR and UMI combination appeared more than ten times in raw reads.

The study, taken as a whole, reports: Blood showed ubiquitous tumor TCRs more often at resection than at routine follow-up.

From germline, CDR1 is MNHNY and CDR2 SVGAGI (reference sequence). The CDR3 loop spans 14 amino acids. Trimming removed 0 bases at V and 2 bases at J, with 6 bases between. The time point: blood at routine non-recurrence follow-up after resection. Every TCR cDNA molecule carried a tag that served as a unique molecular identifier. A single record per CDR3 protein comes from TCRdb applying MiXCR to the 5' RACE reads. The sample carries over 35,000 distinct CDR3 sequences, under 12% recorded once. This clonotype was counted only a few times. Its antigen remains unidentified. The sequence derives from a female donor with early-stage non-small cell lung cancer. V usage is TRBV6-6 and J usage is TRBJ2-3; D gene ambiguous. The specimen comprised PBMCs, sampled at follow-up. The CDR3 sequence: CASSYSGITDTQYF. In nucleotides, the CDR3 is TGTGCCAGCAGTTACTCAGGGATCACAGATACGCAGTATTTT.